One T cell receptor (beta chain) is described in this entry. This clone was recorded once. Its antigen specificity is not known. No base quality values were provided; no much bigger clone lies one nucleotide off. Library prep was done by the immunoSEQ multiplex PCR assay. For the multiplex PCR, a mixture combining 60 forward primers for TCR Vbeta segments and 13 reverse primers for TCR Jbeta segments was used. The CDR3 region of rearranged TCR beta genes was amplified from genomic DNA by a multiplex PCR assay. On the Illumina HiSeq System, the amplified TCR beta libraries were sequenced as 87-base-pair reads. Per the authors' processing: In a later analysis, tens of millions of unique TCR beta chains were counted across the roughly 670 repertoires, and around 10 million of these chains were shared by at least two donors. Raw reads were error-corrected and collapsed into unique sequences by a nearest-neighbor algorithm in which closely related sequences were merged to remove PCR and sequencing errors. CDR3 sequences were aligned to IMGT reference sequences to assign V, D and J gene segments. For a sequence to be retained, a match of at least six nucleotides to both a V gene segment and a J gene segment was required. A rearrangement was called productive if the CDR3 had no stop codons and remained in frame with V and J, and every other rearrangement was called non-productive. CDR3 was defined according to IMGT convention as the region running from the second conserved V-encoded cysteine to the conserved J-encoded phenylalanine. The earlier analysis of about 560 of the donors excluded any sequence lacking an unambiguous match to a single V gene segment. In an earlier analysis of 450 to 700 of the donors, V segments were called functional above 56.7% productive rearrangements and were called segregating when the between-donor standard deviation exceeded 5%. A statistical classification framework was built for diagnosing cytomegalovirus status from the catalog of TCR beta chain sequences. In a later analysis, V and J genes were assigned by comparing TCR nucleotide sequences against IMGT/GENE-DB human TR gene sequences. The TCRdist pipeline was used in a later analysis to assign CDR3 sequences and most-parsimonious VDJ recombination scenarios. In a later analysis, each TCR beta chain was defined by its CDR3 amino acid sequence together with its V-gene family, and reads lacking a unique V-gene family were excluded. As a way to deal with suspected cross-contamination and a sequencing artifact, a later analysis dropped under 600 nucleotide sequences that were highly shared and had low generation probability. In a later analysis, a clonal expansion index was calculated for each public chain from normalized within-repertoire ranks of inferred template counts. Generation probabilities in a later analysis came from a VDJ recombination model fitted to out-of-frame rearrangements, and those results were checked against IGoR. Hypergeometric tests were used in a later analysis to score TCR-TCR, TCR-HLA and TCR-CMV co-occurrence, with a repertoire-size bias correction applied to the TCR pairs. To estimate false discovery rates, a later analysis permuted the HLA or CMV assignments 20 times. In a later analysis, co-occurring TCRs were grouped using DBSCAN, with TCRdist sequence similarity added in when clustering inside HLA-allele-positive subsets. For co-occurrence clustering, repertoires with fewer than 30,000 or more than 120,000 public chains were excluded, along with five or six repertoires with anomalous nucleotide sharing. In its TCRdb copy, this immuneACCESS table keeps in-frame sequences only and misses some clones. Where compared with another copy, unresolved V genes explain less than half of these, and the others have no known cause. From that table come the V and J calls and clone size; the DNA was used to work out D and trimming. For this sample the table gives around 91,000 clones, of which approximately 78% were detected only once. The ten top clones hold around 2.7% of the sample.

This sample is part of a study of cytomegalovirus exposure and HLA in healthy donors (dated by TCRdb to about 2017). With respect to the entire study: An earlier analysis of around 600 of the donors reported 250 to 350 Gb of sequence data and approximately 110 million unique TCR beta sequences from approximately 180 million T cells. About 320 gigabases of sequencing data and some 85 million unique TCR sequences were included in an early release covering roughly 700 HLA-typed donors. Of the 300 to 500 genotyped donors, 81% were placed in the genetic ancestry cluster associated with self-reported Caucasian donors. The aim of the study was to test whether cataloging public T cell receptors could identify signatures of past pathogen exposure. The study profiled the T cell repertoires of hundreds of subjects by immunosequencing and related them to cytomegalovirus serostatus. Along with the approximately 700-subject first cohort, a separate validation cohort of over 90 different subjects was used. To predict cytomegalovirus infection status, the study brought together high-throughput TCR immunosequencing, statistical association of individual TCRs with disease status, and machine learning. A later analysis re-examined previously published TCR beta repertoires from just over 650 donors and added high-resolution HLA genotyping to investigate patterns of TCR occurrence. The later analysis used no new phenotypic data to find candidate immune exposures, relying instead on TCR beta sequences and their occurrence across donors. To decide whether each TCR beta V gene segment behaved as functional or pseudogenic, an earlier analysis of some 600 of the donors relied on high-throughput TCR beta sequencing. Alongside the repertoire data, information on donor age, sex, ethnicity and CMV serostatus was compiled. In a later genetic analysis, genome-wide SNP genotypes for about three fifths of the roughly 670 donors were used, and that subset was treated as a discovery cohort. Every discovery cohort repertoire had been produced on one sequencing platform. Both class I and class II loci were covered by HLA typing, at four-digit resolution. The number of donors typed differed by locus, with roughly 629-640 for A, B, C, DRB1 and DQB1, roughly 550 for DQA1, approximately 580 for DPA1, and around 430 for DPB1. About five DR-DQ haplotypes were treated as single units for association and clustering because of strong linkage in the cohort. Among roughly 400 genotyped donors of the cohort, an average of around 250,000 unique TCR beta nucleotide sequences was sequenced per donor, of which 15% to 20% were non-productive. General conclusions and limits of the study: In a later analysis, HLA-associated TCR beta chains showed more clonal expansion and lower generation probabilities than non-associated chains that were equally common. A further reported finding was that TCR beta sequences accurately predicted the HLA-A and HLA-B alleles for most subjects in the first cohort. According to the authors, the approach could potentially be generalized to other disease states and immunological phenotypes. Compared with the roughly 670-donor mean, donors in an Asian-associated ancestry cluster had fewer N-insertions in productive TCRs, according to a later genetic analysis. A few of the identified cytomegalovirus-associated TCR beta chains were confirmed in vitro to be specific for cytomegalovirus antigens. Broadly in line with IMGT annotations, most TCR beta V segments showed up in productive rearrangements about 90% or about 30% of the time in an earlier analysis of roughly 590 of the donors. In a later analysis, around 17,000 TCR beta sequences were associated with specific HLA alleles at a false discovery rate of 0.05. A cluster of highly shared sequence variants was judged likely to be a technical artifact of the sequencing pipeline. According to a later analysis, parvovirus B19, influenza, CMV and Epstein-Barr virus appeared linked to several top co-occurrence clusters. The earlier analysis of some 560 of the donors excluded around 17 rarely observed V segments, including chromosome 9 orphons, because counts were too low. The cohort was sequenced for TCR beta chains only, and without alpha or paired-chain data the features that could be detected were limited. A total of roughly 160 TCR beta chains were listed by the study as associated with cytomegalovirus. In a later analysis, the rate of TCR association differed among HLA loci, with DRB1 alleles having the most associated TCRs and HLA-C alleles having the fewest. In both the original and validation cohorts, the classifier was reported to diagnose cytomegalovirus status with high specificity and sensitivity. Because HLA typing was unavailable for some donors at each locus, only the typed subset was used in association tests. Most CMV-associated TCR beta chains appeared to be HLA-restricted in a later analysis, and the HLA associations seemed to be driven largely by CMV exposure. Across donors, most TCR sequences were observed very rarely, whereas some public TCRs were present in many individuals. Because the 87-base-pair reads could not distinguish some IMGT-functional V segments, including TRBV6-2 and TRBV6-3, those segments were excluded. The only immune exposure information available for the cohort was CMV serostatus. In a later genetic analysis, a missense DCLRE1C variant was associated with V-gene and J-gene trimming of TCR beta chains, and the association was replicated in an independent cohort. Correlated functional status among segregating V segments might reflect linkage disequilibrium, but an unknown experimental factor could not be ruled out. When HLA alleles, especially DR and DQ, strongly co-occurred, TCR associations were difficult to assign to individual alleles. The presence/absence analyses assumed that sequencing depth was roughly uniform across donors, and that assumption may not be true.

For this chain, trimming is 6 bases at the V end and 6 bases at the J end, and the number of junction bases without a gene match is 7. Sequences MNHEY (CDR1) and SVGAGI (CDR2) are obtained from the germline V gene. CDR3 length: 13 amino acids, cysteine to phenylalanine. Left in the record is the CDR3 DNA by itself, 39 bases read in frame from the first base. In total, approximately 700 healthy bone marrow donors made up the cohort. At the time of sampling, all cohort members were nominally healthy, though unrecorded immune exposures were likely present. The donor tested CMV seropositive and was one of the 289 seropositive cohort members. A peripheral blood sample was provided by each donor, and peripheral blood mononuclear cells were used for TCR beta sequencing. The Qiagen DNeasy Blood Extraction Kit was used to extract genomic DNA from the blood cell samples.

This TCR was sampled from a male donor in good health and CMV-seropositive. Here the chain combines TRBV6-5 and TRBJ2-7, and TRBD2 matches 8 of the central bases. The sequenced sample was PBMCs. The DNA is TGTGCCAGCAGGGACGGGAGGGCCGGCGAGCAGTACTTC. Its product reads: CASRDGRAGEQYF.